This passage covers 18 T cell receptor beta chains from one sample sequenced in a study of T cell responses to AZD1222 COVID-19 vaccine. Only in-frame clones appear in the TCRdb table, and some are missing; sequencing was by immunoSEQ multiplex PCR. The table shows about 190,000 clones, with approximately 90% occurring only once. The sequencing here drew on peripheral blood, taken on day 0 of AZD1222 vaccination. These receptors all stem from an adult in good health.

The chain couples TRBV29-1 to TRBJ2-1, with D possibly matching TRBD2 (6 bases). The CDR3 has 12 residues. In germline, CDR1 is SQVTM, CDR2 ANQGSEA. The V end was cut by 4 bases, the J end by 7 bases, with 11 bases between. CDR3 bases: TGCAGCGTTGTGGAGGGGTGGAATGAGCAGTTCTTC. Its protein product is CSVVEGWNEQFF.

In this sample, this clone turned up once. This rearrangement joins TRBV29-1 to TRBJ2-6; 8 bases line up with TRBD2. CDR3 length: 15 amino acids. CDR1 is SQVTM, CDR2 ANQGSEA, per germline. The V segment lost 2 bases and the J segment 0 bases; nucleotides outside the gene matches: 0. CDR3 DNA sequence: TGCAGCGTTGAACGGGGGGGCTCTGGGGCCAACGTCCTGACTTTC. Its translation: CSVERGGSGANVLTF.

This chain joins TRBV10-3 and TRBJ2-7; TRBD2 agrees at 7 bases. The J segment lost 0 bases and the V segment lost 6 bases, leaving 5 bases of the junction unmatched. Per the germline V gene, CDR1 is ENHRY and CDR2 is SYGVKD. This CDR3 is 14 amino acids long. The CDR3 region is CAIRVQRDSYEQYF. CDR3 bases: TGTGCCATCAGAGTTCAGCGGGACTCCTACGAGCAGTACTTC.

The genes are TRBV6-6 and TRBJ2-1; 7 bases are shared with TRBD1. The CDR3 is made up of 15 amino acids. The junction had 9 bases not matched to a gene; V was cut back by 6 bases and J by 4 bases. Germline V gene data show CDR1 as MNHNY and CDR2 as SVGAGI (reference sequence). CDR3 protein: CASRNRGDLYNEQFF. CDR3 nucleotide sequence: TGTGCCAGCAGGAACAGGGGAGACTTGTACAATGAGCAGTTCTTC.

The sample holds one count of this clone. V usage is TRBV19 and J usage is TRBJ1-1, with D unresolved. Germline CDR1 reads LNHDA; CDR2 reads SQIVND (reference sequence). This CDR3 is built from 12 residues. V was pared by 5 bases and J by 5 bases, with 9 bases between. CDR3 in amino acids: CASSEHRTEAFF. CDR3 DNA: TGTGCCAGTAGTGAGCACCGGACTGAAGCTTTCTTT.

The gene calls are TRBV5-1 and TRBJ2-7; tentatively, D is TRBD1 or TRBD2 (5 bases each). Looked up from germline, CDR1 is SGHRS and CDR2 is YFSETQ. V gave up 10 bases and J gave up 0 bases, with 17 bases separating them. This CDR3 has 14 amino acids. The CDR3 region is CAGLGPLSSYEQYF. CDR3 DNA sequence: TGCGCCGGCCTGGGACCGCTTAGCTCCTACGAGCAGTACTTC. Combining the CDR3 with reference TRBV5-1 and TRBJ2-7 gives the whole variable domain KAGVTQTPRYLIKTRGQQVTLSCSPISGHRSVSWYQQTPGQGLQFLFEYFSETQRNKGNFPGRFSGRQFSNSRSEMNVSTLELGDSALYLCAGLGPLSSYEQYFGPGTRLTVT.

V and J are TRBV6-2 or TRBV6-3 and TRBJ2-7, with D possibly TRBD2 on 6 matching bases. CDR1 is MNHEY and CDR2 is SVGEGT in the germline V gene. The V gene lost 0 bases and the J gene lost 3 bases, with 15 bases spanning the gap. The CDR3 spans 16 residues. Written as DNA, the CDR3 is TGTGCCAGCAGTTACTCTTTCGCGGAGGAGGGCTACGAGCAGTACTTC. Residues: CASSYSFAEEGYEQYF.

The chain couples TRBV7-2 to TRBJ2-5; the D is unclear. The germline gives CDR1 SGHTA, CDR2 FQGNSA. Between the trimmed V and J ends, which lost 7 bases and 5 bases, there was a span of 11 bases. There are 12 residues in the CDR3. DNA for the CDR3: TGTGCCAGCATCTCGATAGGGGAGACCCAGTACTTC. This encodes CASISIGETQYF.

The chain has TRBV6-6 and TRBJ1-3; no firm D call. With 5 bases removed from V and 4 bases from J, the gap between germline ends came to 12 bases. CDR3 length: 14 residues. The germline CDR1 and CDR2 sequences are MNHNY and SVGAGI (reference sequence). The CDR3 loop is CASSPREHGNTIYF. In DNA, the CDR3 is TGTGCCAGCAGTCCTCGGGAGCACGGAAACACCATATATTTT.

The V and J genes are TRBV5-1 and TRBJ2-7; perhaps TRBD2 as D (6 bases). The germline V gene encodes CDR1 SGHRS and CDR2 YFSETQ. The CDR3 is 14 residues long. The V and J ends lost 5 bases and 0 bases respectively, with 12 bases between them. In DNA, the CDR3 is TGCGCCAGCAGAATTGGGGGGAGCTCCTACGAGCAGTACTTC. It encodes CASRIGGSSYEQYF.

V and J are TRBV6-1 and TRBJ1-2, with D perhaps matching TRBD1 (6 bases). The germline V gene encodes CDR1 MNHNS and CDR2 SASEGT. There are 15 residues in the CDR3. The V end was cut by 2 bases, the J end by 8 bases, with 18 bases between. CDR3 sequence: CASSERGHRLGGYTF. The CDR3 DNA follows: TGTGCCAGCAGTGAAAGGGGACACCGGCTTGGAGGCTACACCTTC.

The rearrangement joins TRBV9 to TRBJ2-3, with TRBD2 matching 8 bases. V shed 0 bases and J 1 base; nucleotides not matched to a gene: 4. The CDR3 loop spans 16 amino acids. Germline V gene lookup returns CDR1 SGDLS and CDR2 YYNGEE. The CDR3 region has the DNA TGTGCCAGCAGCGTAGGTGGCGGGGGGCGCACAGATACGCAGTATTTT. This sequence encodes CASSVGGGGRTDTQYF.

This rearrangement joins TRBV5-1 to TRBJ2-5, with D unclear. The CDR3 consists of 12 residues. The germline gives CDR1 SGHRS, CDR2 YFSETQ. Trimming removed 4 bases from V and 4 bases from J, with 8 bases in between. CDR3 sequence: CASSPPGETQYF. CDR3 bases: TGCGCCAGCAGCCCCCCAGGAGAGACCCAGTACTTC.

The rearrangement joins TRBV19 to TRBJ2-3; D may be TRBD1 (5 bases). V lost 3 bases to trimming and J lost 2 bases, with 9 bases between them. The germline gives CDR1 LNHDA, CDR2 SQIVND (reference sequence). The CDR3 sequence is 14 residues long. CDR3 amino acids: CASSIIRATDTQYF. The CDR3, as DNA: TGTGCCAGTAGTATCATCAGGGCCACAGATACGCAGTATTTT.

J is TRBJ2-1 and V is TRBV4-3, with D possibly being TRBD1 or TRBD2 (6 bases each). Trimming pared 0 bases from V and 6 bases from J, leaving 18 bases between. The germline V gene encodes CDR1 LGHNA and CDR2 YSLEER. This CDR3 spans 17 amino acids. This chain's CDR3 is CASSQDLLPEGGNEQFF. Here the CDR3 DNA reads TGCGCCAGCAGCCAAGATCTTCTACCAGAGGGGGGCAATGAGCAGTTCTTC.

CDR3 in DNA: TGTGCCAGCTCACCACTTAAGGGACTGAACACTGAAGCTTTCTTT. Protein product: CASSPLKGLNTEAFF. The chain uses TRBV18 and TRBJ1-1; D might be TRBD1 (5 bases). Looked up from germline, CDR1 is KGHSH and CDR2 is LQKENI. Trimming removed 1 base from V and 0 bases from J, with 9 bases in between. The CDR3 consists of 15 residues.

This clone was observed a single time. The chain uses TRBV2 and TRBJ1-5; 9 nucleotides match TRBD1. Trimming took 5 bases from V and 4 from J; bases not matched to a gene: 12. The CDR3 has 17 residues. Germline-derived CDR1 and CDR2 are SNHLY and FYNNEI. The CDR3 DNA reads as TGTGCCAGCAGTAGAAGACCGGGACAGGGAGCGAATCAGCCCCAGCATTTT. Its protein is CASSRRPGQGANQPQHF.

This chain connects TRBV4-2 to TRBJ1-4; D might be TRBD1 (5 bases). Between the trimmed V and J ends, which lost 4 bases and 0 bases, there was a span of 12 bases. The germline gives CDR1 LGHNA, CDR2 YNFKEQ. CDR3 length equals 16 residues. CDR3 DNA sequence: TGTGCCAGCAGCCGGGAAGTGGGGGCAACTAATGAAAAACTGTTTTTT. It yields the protein CASSREVGATNEKLFF.